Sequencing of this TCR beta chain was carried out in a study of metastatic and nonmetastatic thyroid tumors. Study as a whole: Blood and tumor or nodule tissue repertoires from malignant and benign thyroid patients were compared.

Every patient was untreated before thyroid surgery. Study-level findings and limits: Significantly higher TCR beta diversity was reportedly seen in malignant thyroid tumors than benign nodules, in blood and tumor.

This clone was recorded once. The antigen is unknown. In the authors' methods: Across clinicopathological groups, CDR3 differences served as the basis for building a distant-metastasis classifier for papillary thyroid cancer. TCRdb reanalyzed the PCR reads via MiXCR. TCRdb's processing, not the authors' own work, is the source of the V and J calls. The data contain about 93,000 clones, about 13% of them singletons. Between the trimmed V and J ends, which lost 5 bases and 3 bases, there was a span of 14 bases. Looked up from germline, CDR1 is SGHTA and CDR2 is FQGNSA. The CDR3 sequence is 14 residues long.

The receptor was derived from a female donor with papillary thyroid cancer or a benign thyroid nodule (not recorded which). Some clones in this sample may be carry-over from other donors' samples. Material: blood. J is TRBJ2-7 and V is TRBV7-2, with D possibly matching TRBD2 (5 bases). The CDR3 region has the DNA TGTGCCAGCAGCGTCACTAGTTCCCTCTACGAGCAGTACTTC. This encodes CASSVTSSLYEQYF. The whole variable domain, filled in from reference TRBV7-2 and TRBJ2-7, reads GAGVSQSPSNKVTEKGKDVELRCDPISGHTALYWYRQSLGQGLEFLIYFQGNSAPDKSGLPSDRFSAERTGGSVSTLTIQRTQQEDSAVYLCASSVTSSLYEQYFGPGTRLTVT.